The 19 T cell receptor beta chains presented below share a single source sample, sequenced in a study of T-cell reconstitution after alpha-beta-depleted transplantation in children. Molecular barcoding with unique molecular identifiers was used for the TCRbeta library. Via MiXCR, TCRdb re-called the PCR reads, giving one row per CDR3 protein. The repertoire has 350,000 to 500,000 distinct CDR3 sequences, over 40% of them found once; the top ten carry around 29%. This specimen consisted of PBMCs, obtained before TCRalphabeta/CD19-depleted stem cell transplant. The receptors derive from a girl aged 2 to 10 with aplastic anemia, due to receive a stem cell transplant.

The sample holds many counts of this clonotype. This chain connects TRBV10-2 to TRBJ1-2; 9 nucleotides agree with TRBD1. V was clipped by 2 bases and J by 7 bases; unmatched bases: 8. The CDR3 is 15 residues long. Looked up from germline, CDR1 is WSHSY and CDR2 is SAAADI. The chain's CDR3 is CASSETATGGRGYTF. The CDR3 DNA is TGCGCCAGCAGTGAGACTGCAACAGGGGGCCGTGGCTACACCTTC.

CDR3 coding DNA: TGCAGCGTTGAGGCCCAGATCGGGAACGAGCAGTTCTTC. Amino acid sequence: CSVEAQIGNEQFF. The rearrangement links TRBV29-1 to TRBJ2-1, with D possibly being TRBD2 (5 bases). The CDR3 extends over 13 amino acids. Germline-derived CDR1 and CDR2 are SQVTM and ANQGSEA. V gave up 3 bases and J gave up 10 bases, with 16 bases separating them.

This sequence joins TRBV12-3 or TRBV12-4 and TRBJ2-2, with D hard to call. The V end was cut by 6 bases, the J end by 5 bases, with 13 bases between. The CDR3 length is 14 residues. The chain's CDR3 is CASRGLAETGELFF. CDR3 bases: TGTGCCAGCAGGGGGTTAGCTGAGACCGGGGAGCTGTTTTTT.

The table lists this clonotype with a few counts. This sequence joins TRBV18 and TRBJ2-7; D is ambiguous. Germline V gene lookup returns CDR1 KGHSH and CDR2 LQKENI. V was cut by 6 bases and J by 7 bases, with 19 bases left in between. CDR3 length equals 14 residues. The CDR3 loop reads CASSPNAPLGEQYF. DNA of the CDR3: TGTGCCAGCTCCCCAAATGCGCCCCTGGGGGAGCAGTACTTC.

This clonotype appeared a few times. The rearrangement links TRBV12-3 or TRBV12-4 to TRBJ2-1; D perhaps matches TRBD1 (5 bases). V lost 0 bases, J lost 4 bases, and 16 bases lay in between. The CDR3 runs 17 residues. CDR3 amino acids: CASSLAWTRENYNEQFF. The CDR3 DNA sequence: TGTGCCAGCAGTTTAGCCTGGACAAGAGAAAATTACAATGAGCAGTTCTTC.

In this sample, this clonotype turned up a few times. The chain joins TRBV6-4 to TRBJ2-1, with 13 bases matching TRBD2. Germline assignment: CDR1 MRHNA and CDR2 SNTAGT. CDR3 length: 16 amino acids. Unmatched junction bases numbered 6, after V lost 1 base and J lost 9 bases. The CDR3 loop is CASSDWGLAGISEQFF. CDR3 bases: TGTGCCAGCAGTGACTGGGGACTAGCGGGAATTAGTGAGCAGTTCTTC.

This chain uses TRBV29-1 with TRBJ2-3, with TRBD2 matching 7 bases. CDR3 size: 16 residues. Trimming at V came to 8 bases and at J to 0 bases, leaving 14 bases not matched to a gene. Germline V gene data show CDR1 as SQVTM and CDR2 as ANQGSEA. The CDR3 region is CSHTRSSGTSTDTQYF. The CDR3 bases are TGCAGCCATACTCGCTCTAGCGGAACTAGCACAGATACGCAGTATTTT.

This clonotype was seen more than once but under ten times. The J gene is TRBJ2-7, the V gene TRBV20-1; 7 bases align to TRBD1. The trim removed 5 bases at V and 3 bases at J, leaving 10 bases unmatched. Germline CDR1 is DFQATT and CDR2 is SNEGSKA (reference sequence). The CDR3 has 14 amino acids. CDR3 DNA sequence: TGCAGTGCTTTCAGGCCAGGGGGTAGCTACGAGCAGTACTTC. It specifies CSAFRPGGSYEQYF.

This clonotype was seen a handful of times. The V and J genes are TRBV20-1 and TRBJ2-1; no firm D call. This CDR3 has 15 residues. The germline gives CDR1 DFQATT, CDR2 SNEGSKA (reference sequence). V was pared by 5 bases and J by 6 bases, with 20 bases between. The DNA of the CDR3 is TGCAGTGCTTACGAGCCGGGCCGCACTCTCAATGAGCAGTTCTTC. Translating it yields CSAYEPGRTLNEQFF.

The chain combines TRBV3-1 with TRBJ2-1; TRBD1 aligns across 8 bases. The CDR3 totals 15 residues. The V gene's germline CDR1 is LGHDT and CDR2 YNNKEL (reference sequence). The ends lost 6 bases at V and 6 bases at J; junction bases unmatched: 10. CDR3 DNA: TGTGCCAGCAGGTACGGACAGGGTGGTACCAATGAGCAGTTCTTC. Amino acids: CASRYGQGGTNEQFF.

The chain recombines TRBV2 with TRBJ2-1, with TRBD1 identical over 11 bases. The CDR3 contains 16 residues. The germline V gene encodes CDR1 SNHLY and CDR2 FYNNEI. V shed 6 bases, J shed 4 bases, and the junction held 8 bases outside the gene matches. Here the CDR3 DNA reads TGTGCCAGCAGAGGCCCGGGACAGGGGGAATACAATGAGCAGTTCTTC. This encodes CASRGPGQGEYNEQFF.

The V gene is TRBV5-6, the J gene TRBJ1-1; a possible D gene is TRBD1 (6 bases). The germline V gene encodes CDR1 SGHDT and CDR2 YYEEEE. Trimming removed 0 bases at V and 7 bases at J, with 13 bases between. The CDR3 has 14 residues. The CDR3, as DNA: TGTGCCAGCAGCTTGGACAGGGCTACGGTTGAAGCTTTCTTT. This gives the protein CASSLDRATVEAFF.

The chain couples TRBV5-4 to TRBJ2-7; tentatively, D is TRBD1 (5 bases). The length of the CDR3 is 14 residues. In germline, CDR1 is SGHNT, CDR2 YYREEE (reference sequence). V lost 3 bases to trimming and J lost 3 bases, with 13 bases between them. The CDR3 is CASSSPGPLYEQYF. As DNA, the CDR3 is TGTGCCAGCAGCTCGCCAGGGCCCCTCTACGAGCAGTACTTC.

The V call is TRBV12-3 or TRBV12-4, the J call TRBJ2-3; 7 nucleotides match TRBD1. J gave up 4 bases and V 4 bases, and 5 bases lay outside the gene matches. This CDR3 comprises 14 residues. CDR3 protein: CASSSRQGADTQYF. In nucleotides, the CDR3 is TGTGCCAGCAGTTCCCGACAGGGAGCAGATACGCAGTATTTT.

This clonotype was counted ten times or more. The chain combines TRBV7-3 with TRBJ1-6; D gene uncertain. The CDR3 runs 13 residues. CDR1 is SGHTA, CDR2 FQGTGA, per germline. The V and J ends lost 1 base and 10 bases respectively, with 8 bases between them. This CDR3 is CASSLNGYSPLHF. In DNA, the CDR3 is TGTGCCAGCAGCTTAAACGGGTACTCACCCCTCCACTTT.

The CDR3 here is CASSLGQGASTGELFF. The CDR3 DNA is TGTGCCAGCAGCCTCGGACAGGGGGCGAGCACCGGGGAGCTGTTTTTT. The rearrangement links TRBV6-1 to TRBJ2-2, with TRBD1 matching 11 bases. The germline V gene has CDR1 MNHNS and CDR2 SASEGT. The CDR3 runs 16 residues. V gave up 6 bases and J gave up 4 bases; unmatched junction bases: 7.

This clonotype was recorded at least ten times. The genes are TRBV29-1 and TRBJ2-1; 8 bases map to TRBD1. The germline V gene encodes CDR1 SQVTM and CDR2 ANQGSEA. The V and J ends lost 8 bases and 6 bases, in that order; junction bases with no gene match: 6. CDR3 length equals 12 residues. This CDR3 reads CSYDRGSNEQFF. The CDR3, as DNA: TGCAGCTATGACAGGGGAAGCAATGAGCAGTTCTTC.

The chain uses TRBV21-1 and TRBJ2-7; the table gives TRBD2 as D, unverified against the DNA. TRBV21-1 is assigned pseudogene status. This CDR3 region has 15 residues. CDR3 in DNA: TGTGCCAGCAGCAAGTCGTGTGGGGAGCGAAACGAGCAGTACTTC. As protein: CASSKSCGERNEQYF.

This clonotype was seen a handful of times. V gene TRBV12-3 or TRBV12-4 combines with J gene TRBJ1-5; no firm D call. Trimming cost V 5 bases and J 5 bases, with 7 bases left between them. The CDR3 sequence is 12 residues long. This chain's CDR3 is CASSRNDQPQHF. CDR3 nucleotides: TGTGCCAGCAGTCGAAACGATCAGCCCCAGCATTTT.